A selection of T cell receptor beta chains follows, all from one sample in a study of Ad26.COV2.S vaccination and SARS-CoV-2 variants. Data came from immunoSEQ multiplex PCR; TCRdb stores just in-frame clones and leaves some out. The repertoire holds roughly 380,000 clones, with around 86% as singletons. Specimen: peripheral blood, collected in a trial of Ad26.COV2.S vaccine versus placebo. The receptors stem from a person aged 18-60 years who received the Ad26.COV2.S COVID-19 vaccine or a placebo. The CDR3 runs from the conserved cysteine through the conserved F or W. The D gene is left open where the match is weak. Size values are once, few and many counts, or a class for expanded clones, and some rows have none.

D gene,J gene,V gene,clone size,CDR3 protein,CDR3 DNA
-,TRBJ2-1,TRBV4-1,-,CASSELSSSYNEQFF,TGCGCCAGCAGCGAGCTGTCGAGCTCCTACAATGAGCAGTTCTTC
-,TRBJ2-7,TRBV27,-,CASSLWGDSSYEQYF,TGTGCCAGCAGCCTATGGGGGGATTCCTCCTACGAGCAGTACTTC
-,TRBJ1-1,TRBV10-2,-,CASSAGLNTEAFF,TGCGCCAGCAGTGCGGGACTCAACACTGAAGCTTTCTTT
TRBD2,TRBJ2-1,TRBV30,once,CAWDRTSGGNEQFF,TGTGCCTGGGACCGGACTAGCGGGGGGAATGAGCAGTTCTTC
-,TRBJ2-5,TRBV19,-,CASSRVGETQYF,TGTGCCAGTAGTAGGGTGGGAGAGACCCAGTACTTC
TRBD1,TRBJ2-3,TRBV10-3,-,CAISTRGHGTDTQYF,TGTGCCATCAGTACCAGGGGGCACGGGACAGATACGCAGTATTTT
-,TRBJ1-6,TRBV6-1,-,CASSEHGSPLHF,TGTGCCAGCAGTGAACATGGTTCACCCCTCCACTTT
TRBD1,TRBJ1-2,TRBV15,-,CATSRVRDRNHYGYTF,TGTGCCACCAGCAGAGTTCGGGACAGGAACCACTATGGCTACACCTTC
-,TRBJ1-4,TRBV3-1/TRBV3-2,-,CASSRLYGQPNEKLFF,TGTGCCAGCAGCCGCCTTTACGGACAGCCTAATGAAAAACTGTTTTTT
-,TRBJ1-1,TRBV7-9,-,CASSQPGATEAFF,TGTGCCAGCAGCCAACCGGGGGCCACTGAAGCTTTCTTT
-,TRBJ2-3,TRBV12-3/TRBV12-4,-,CASSLRGTDTQYF,TGTGCCAGCAGTTTAAGAGGAACAGATACGCAGTATTTT
-,TRBJ1-1,TRBV5-1,-,CASSNSIRTTGTEAFF,TGCGCCAGCAGCAACTCGATCAGGACTACGGGCACTGAAGCTTTCTTT
-,TRBJ1-1,TRBV5-8,-,CASSPIATEAFF,TGTGCCAGCAGCCCCATAGCCACTGAAGCTTTCTTT
TRBD2,TRBJ2-5,TRBV5-1,-,CASSLAGGRQETQYF,TGCGCCAGCAGCTTAGCGGGGGGGCGGCAAGAGACCCAGTACTTC
TRBD2,TRBJ2-7,TRBV13,-,CASSLGLAGGLSSYEQYF,TGTGCCAGCAGCTTAGGCCTCGCGGGGGGCTTAAGCTCCTACGAGCAGTACTTC
-,TRBJ2-3,TRBV13,-,CASSFGGTPDTQYF,TGTGCCAGCAGCTTTGGGGGAACCCCAGATACGCAGTATTTT
-,TRBJ2-5,TRBV6-2/TRBV6-3,-,CASSYSIARVETQYF,TGTGCCAGCAGTTACTCGATAGCTAGAGTGGAGACCCAGTACTTC
-,TRBJ2-7,TRBV27,-,CASSFGGYEQYF,TGTGCCAGCAGTTTTGGCGGTTACGAGCAGTACTTC
-,TRBJ2-7,TRBV7-6,-,CASSLGGGSYEQYF,TGTGCCAGCAGCCTCGGGGGAGGCTCCTACGAGCAGTACTTC
-,TRBJ1-1,TRBV19,-,CASSSTLNTEAFF,TGTGCCAGTAGTAGTACTCTGAACACTGAAGCTTTCTTT
TRBD1,TRBJ1-1,TRBV29-1,-,CSVERGLNTEAFF,TGCAGCGTTGAGAGGGGGCTGAACACTGAAGCTTTCTTT
-,TRBJ1-3,TRBV7-8,-,CASSLNGLSGNTIYF,TGTGCCAGCAGCTTAAATGGACTCTCTGGAAACACCATATATTTT
TRBD1,TRBJ2-1,TRBV5-1,-,CASSFSTGDNEQFF,TGCGCCAGCAGCTTCTCGACAGGGGATAATGAGCAGTTCTTC
TRBD1,TRBJ2-2,TRBV6-2/TRBV6-3,-,CASSKTGANTGELFF,TGTGCCAGCAGCAAAACAGGGGCTAACACCGGGGAGCTGTTTTTT
-,TRBJ2-7,TRBV19,-,CASSGTLDSSYEQYF,TGTGCCAGTAGCGGAACCCTCGACAGCTCCTACGAGCAGTACTTC
-,TRBJ2-7,TRBV10-3,-,CAIAIVSYEQYF,TGTGCCATCGCGATAGTCTCCTACGAGCAGTACTTC
TRBD2,TRBJ2-1,TRBV9,-,CASSQRLAGGYNEQFF,TGTGCCAGCAGTCAAAGACTAGCGGGGGGATACAATGAGCAGTTCTTC
-,TRBJ1-1,TRBV7-2,-,CASRLNNRGWNTEAFF,TGTGCCAGCAGACTAAATAATAGGGGCTGGAACACTGAAGCTTTCTTT
-,TRBJ1-5,TRBV27,-,CASSVRSADNNQPQHF,TGTGCCAGCAGTGTAAGGAGTGCGGACAACAATCAGCCCCAGCATTTT
-,TRBJ2-1,TRBV3-1/TRBV3-2,once,CASSQASHNEQFF,TGTGCCAGCAGCCAAGCCAGTCACAATGAGCAGTTCTTC
TRBD1,TRBJ1-2,TRBV2,-,CASSRGRGLLNYGYTF,TGTGCCAGCAGCCGAGGGAGGGGGCTACTTAACTATGGCTACACCTTC
-,TRBJ1-4,TRBV18,-,CASSLLHRQERASEKLFF,TGTGCCAGCTCTCTACTGCACCGTCAAGAGAGGGCTAGTGAAAAACTGTTTTTT
TRBD1,TRBJ1-3,TRBV4-2,-,CASSQSPTGAGNTIYF,TGTGCCAGCAGCCAATCACCGACAGGGGCTGGAAACACCATATATTTT